This entry lists 17 T cell receptor beta chains sequenced from one sample in a study of blood T cell repertoires in COVID-19. The repertoire was sequenced with immunoSEQ multiplex PCR; TCRdb's copy has only in-frame clones and lacks some. The sample holds hundreds of thousands of clones, approximately 89% seen once. Sequenced: PBMCs or T cells enriched from blood (not recorded which). The origin of the receptors is a woman aged 40 to 55 who had recovered from COVID-19.

V usage is TRBV5-1 and J usage is TRBJ1-5; no clear D gene. The V end lost 2 bases, the J end lost 3 bases, and 9 bases lay between the germline ends. Germline CDR1 reads SGHRS; CDR2 reads YFSETQ. This CDR3 has 14 amino acids. The CDR3 coding sequence is TGCGCCAGCAGCTTTGACGGGGTCAATCAGCCCCAGCATTTT. Protein product: CASSFDGVNQPQHF.

The chain links TRBV19 to TRBJ1-1; the match to TRBD1 covers 7 bases. The CDR3 extends over 14 amino acids. Germline lookup yields CDR1 LNHDA and CDR2 SQIVND (reference sequence). V lost 5 bases, J lost 5 bases, and 8 bases stayed unmatched. For the CDR3, the DNA is TGTGCCAGTAGTCCCGAGACAGGGAGGACTGAAGCTTTCTTT. It encodes CASSPETGRTEAFF.

The J gene is TRBJ2-3, the V gene TRBV6-2 or TRBV6-3, with 7 positions matching TRBD1. CDR1 is MNHEY and CDR2 is SVGEGT in the germline V gene. The CDR3 extends over 16 amino acids. Trimming took 5 bases from V and 0 from J; bases not matched to a gene: 8. In DNA, the CDR3 is TGTGCCAGCAGTGGGGGACAGTTTCTGAGCACAGATACGCAGTATTTT. Encoded protein: CASSGGQFLSTDTQYF.

V is TRBV6-5 and J is TRBJ1-5; D gene ambiguous. Trimming left V 6 bases short and J 7 bases short, with 13 bases between. The CDR3 runs 13 residues. Germline CDR1 is MNHEY and CDR2 is SVGAGI. The CDR3 bases are TGTGCCAGCAGCCTACGAGGTAACCAGCCCCAGCATTTT. Translation gives CASSLRGNQPQHF.

The rearrangement uses TRBV18 and TRBJ1-2; the match to TRBD1 covers 8 bases. V lost 3 bases to trimming and J lost 10 bases; unmatched junction nucleotides: 13. Germline V lookup: CDR1 KGHSH, CDR2 LQKENI. This CDR3 comprises 15 residues. The CDR3, as DNA: TGTGCCAGCTCACCCGGACAGGGACCTCCGCCCGACTACACCTTC. It is translated as CASSPGQGPPPDYTF.

The chain couples TRBV11-3 to TRBJ2-3; TRBD2 agrees at 11 bases. The V segment lost 6 bases and the J segment 1 base; nucleotides outside the gene matches: 3. CDR1 SGHNT and CDR2 YENEEA come from the germline V gene. This CDR3 is 15 amino acids long. CDR3 sequence reads: CASSSGLAGTDTQYF. CDR3 coding DNA: TGTGCCAGCAGTTCGGGACTAGCGGGCACAGATACGCAGTATTTT.

The chain has TRBV11-2 and TRBJ2-7, with TRBD1 identical over 8 bases. The CDR3 is 13 amino acids. Germline loops: CDR1 SGHAT, CDR2 FQNNGV. Germline trimming cut 5 bases from V and 6 bases from J; bases unmatched to any gene: 6. CDR3 nucleotides: TGTGCCAGCAGCGTAAGGACAGGGCTCGAGCAGTACTTC. Its translation: CASSVRTGLEQYF.

This clone was seen just once. This CDR3 is CASSGTDDNEQFF. DNA of the CDR3: TGTGCCAGCAGCGGGACTGACGACAATGAGCAGTTCTTC. J is TRBJ2-1 and V is TRBV11-3; perhaps TRBD2 as D (6 bases). Germline CDR1 is SGHNT and CDR2 is YENEEA. Trimming shortened V by 5 bases and J by 5 bases, and 10 bases separated the two germline ends. CDR3 length equals 13 residues.

Written as DNA, the CDR3 is TGCGCCAGCAGCTTGACGGCTAGCGGGAATCAAGAGACCCAGTACTTC. Its translation: CASSLTASGNQETQYF. This sequence joins TRBV5-1 and TRBJ2-5; 9 bases fit TRBD2. CDR3 length: 16 amino acids. The V gene's germline CDR1 is SGHRS and CDR2 YFSETQ. Trimming cost V 1 base and J 2 bases; bases outside gene matches: 6. Full variable domain (remainder filled in from reference TRBV5-1 and TRBJ2-5): KAGVTQTPRYLIKTRGQQVTLSCSPISGHRSVSWYQQTPGQGLQFLFEYFSETQRNKGNFPGRFSGRQFSNSRSEMNVSTLELGDSALYLCASSLTASGNQETQYFGPGTRLLVL.

The chain uses TRBV19 and TRBJ2-7; 8 bases agree with TRBD1. With 6 bases clipped from V and 2 bases from J, the junction kept 6 bases outside the gene matches. The CDR3 is made up of 14 amino acids. Per the germline V gene, CDR1 is LNHDA and CDR2 is SQIVND (reference sequence). In nucleotides, the CDR3 is TGTGCCAGTAGCCACCCGGACAGGGCCTACGAGCAGTACTTC. It encodes CASSHPDRAYEQYF.

The CDR3 reads CASSTYLGANYGYTF. The CDR3 nucleotides read TGTGCCAGCAGTACTTACCTCGGTGCTAACTATGGCTACACCTTC. The V call is TRBV27, the J call TRBJ1-2; D is unclear. The V gene's germline CDR1 is MNHEY and CDR2 SMNVEV (reference sequence). With 5 bases removed from V and 0 bases from J, the gap between germline ends came to 13 bases. This CDR3 is built from 15 residues.

The chain combines TRBV29-1 with TRBJ2-5; D possibly corresponds to TRBD2 (5 bases). V was pared by 1 base and J by 5 bases, with 11 bases between. CDR1 SQVTM and CDR2 ANQGSEA come from the germline V gene. CDR3 length equals 13 residues. CDR3 nucleotide sequence: TGCAGCGTTGAAGGCGAAACGGGGGAGACCCAGTACTTC. Amino acid sequence: CSVEGETGETQYF.

The chain recombines TRBV19 with TRBJ2-2; TRBD2 might be the D (6 bases). The CDR3 has 15 amino acids. Germline loops: CDR1 LNHDA, CDR2 SQIVND (reference sequence). V was shortened by 10 bases and J by 0 bases, with 15 bases between the two germline ends. The CDR3 is CATRSSAANTGELFF. The CDR3 DNA reads as TGTGCCACCCGTTCTAGCGCCGCGAACACCGGGGAGCTGTTTTTT. The full variable domain, completed using reference TRBV19 and TRBJ2-2, is DGGITQSPKYLFRKEGQNVTLSCEQNLNHDAMYWYRQDPGQGLRLIYYSQIVNDFQKGDIAEGYSVSREKKESFPLTVTSAQKNPTAFYLCATRSSAANTGELFFGEGSRLTVL.

A remark on this clone: Compared with germline, one end of the junction differs, possibly owing to a read error. The V and J genes are TRBV19 and TRBJ1-5, with 10 bases identical to TRBD1. The CDR3 sequence is 15 residues long. Germline CDR1 and CDR2: LNHDA and SQIVND (reference sequence). CDR3 protein: CASSTVTGGNQPQHF. The CDR3 region has the DNA TGTGCCAGTAGTACGGTGACAGGGGGCAACCAGCCCCAGCATTTT.

There are a few counts of this clone. The chain links TRBV24-1 to TRBJ2-1; TRBD2 matches 9 bases. This CDR3 comprises 19 residues. Per the germline V gene, CDR1 is KGHDR and CDR2 is SFDVKD. Trimming took 4 bases from V and 7 from J; bases not matched to a gene: 19. As DNA, the CDR3 is TGTGCCACCAGTGACCCGCCCCTCATGGCGGGGGGGCTAAGGAATGAGCAGTTCTTC. Protein sequence: CATSDPPLMAGGLRNEQFF.

This clone has just a few counts. The V and J genes are TRBV18 and TRBJ2-7, with D tentatively TRBD2 (5 bases). Germline V gives CDR1 KGHSH, CDR2 LQKENI. The CDR3 contains 13 residues. Trimming stripped 6 bases from V and 2 bases from J, with 11 bases between. CDR3 amino acids: CASSSSGTYEQYF. The DNA for the CDR3 is TGTGCCAGCTCCAGCTCGGGGACCTACGAGCAGTACTTC.

The V gene is TRBV9, the J gene TRBJ1-2; perhaps TRBD1 as D (5 bases). The CDR3 has 13 amino acids. V shed 3 bases and J shed 3 bases, with 9 bases lying between them. Germline CDR1 reads SGDLS; CDR2 reads YYNGEE. The CDR3 is CASSEQVDYGYTF. The CDR3 DNA sequence: TGTGCCAGCAGCGAACAGGTAGACTATGGCTACACCTTC.